The rows below give T cell receptor beta chains drawn from one sample of a study of cytomegalovirus exposure and HLA in healthy donors. TCRdb keeps only in-frame clones here, not all; method: immunoSEQ multiplex PCR. The profile shows fewer than 90,000 clones, roughly two thirds of them singletons. The sequenced material came from PBMCs. The origin of the receptors is a man aged 40-49 years in good health and CMV-seropositive. The CDR3 runs from the conserved cysteine through the conserved F or W. Fields, in order: V gene, D gene, clone size, J gene, CDR3 DNA, CDR3 protein. The D gene is left open where the match is weak. Clone size is given for some rows only: seen once, a few or many times, or a class if the clone is expanded.

V gene: TRBV10-3; D gene: -; clone size: -; J gene: TRBJ1-1; CDR3 DNA: TGTGCCATCAGTGAGTCGTCCCAGGGAGAAGCTTTCTTT; CDR3 protein: CAISESSQGEAFF
V gene: TRBV27; D gene: TRBD2; clone size: -; J gene: TRBJ2-1; CDR3 DNA: TGTGCCAGCAGTTTATTGAGTAGCGGGAGGGCCAATGAGCAGTTCTTC; CDR3 protein: CASSLLSSGRANEQFF
V gene: TRBV20-1; D gene: TRBD2; clone size: -; J gene: TRBJ2-3; CDR3 DNA: TGCACCCCGGGGGGGCATACGCAGTATTTT; CDR3 protein: CTPGGHTQYF
V gene: TRBV7-2; D gene: -; clone size: once; J gene: TRBJ2-4; CDR3 DNA: TGTGCCAGCAGCTTGGCAGGGGAAAACATTCAGTACTTC; CDR3 protein: CASSLAGENIQYF
V gene: TRBV14; D gene: TRBD2; clone size: -; J gene: TRBJ2-1; CDR3 DNA: TGTGCCAGCAGCCAAGAGTTACTAGCGGGAGGGCCAAATGAGCAGTTCTTC; CDR3 protein: CASSQELLAGGPNEQFF
V gene: TRBV13; D gene: TRBD2; clone size: -; J gene: TRBJ2-1; CDR3 DNA: TGTGCCAGCAGCCCGATGGGACTAGCGGGGGTCAATGAGCAGTTCTTC; CDR3 protein: CASSPMGLAGVNEQFF
V gene: TRBV9; D gene: -; clone size: -; J gene: TRBJ1-3; CDR3 DNA: TGTGCCAGCAGTGACTTAGCCGGGTTCGGAAACACCATATATTTT; CDR3 protein: CASSDLAGFGNTIYF
V gene: TRBV11-2; D gene: -; clone size: once; J gene: TRBJ2-4; CDR3 DNA: TGTGCCAGCAGCTGGGGCCGAGGTTTAGCCAAAAACATTCAGTACTTC; CDR3 protein: CASSWGRGLAKNIQYF
V gene: TRBV5-1; D gene: -; clone size: -; J gene: TRBJ2-1; CDR3 DNA: TGCGCCAGCAGCTTGGTGACAGGCCTTTACAATGAGCAGTTCTTC; CDR3 protein: CASSLVTGLYNEQFF
V gene: TRBV4-2; D gene: TRBD1; clone size: -; J gene: TRBJ1-1; CDR3 DNA: TGTGCCAGCAGCCAAAGACAGGGTGTCACTGAAGCTTTCTTT; CDR3 protein: CASSQRQGVTEAFF
V gene: TRBV27; D gene: -; clone size: -; J gene: TRBJ1-6; CDR3 DNA: TGTGCCAGCAGTTTGCGGCAGGGTTTAGAAAATTCACCCCTCCACTTT; CDR3 protein: CASSLRQGLENSPLHF
V gene: TRBV5-8; D gene: TRBD1; clone size: -; J gene: TRBJ1-1; CDR3 DNA: TGTGCCAGCAGCTTCCTGACAGGGCGGGGCACTGAAGCTTTCTTT; CDR3 protein: CASSFLTGRGTEAFF
V gene: TRBV28; D gene: -; clone size: -; J gene: TRBJ1-2; CDR3 DNA: TGTGCCAGCAGTTTCGACTTAGCAGGGTATGGCTACACCTTC; CDR3 protein: CASSFDLAGYGYTF
V gene: TRBV7-9; D gene: -; clone size: -; J gene: TRBJ2-7; CDR3 DNA: TGTGCCAGCAGCCAGTTGGGCGGAGGAGGCTCCTACGAGCAGTACTTC; CDR3 protein: CASSQLGGGGSYEQYF
V gene: TRBV5-6; D gene: TRBD1; clone size: -; J gene: TRBJ1-1; CDR3 DNA: TGTGCCAGCAGCAGACAGGGTTTCACTGAAGCTTTCTTT; CDR3 protein: CASSRQGFTEAFF
V gene: TRBV15; D gene: TRBD1; clone size: -; J gene: TRBJ2-1; CDR3 DNA: TGTGCCACCAGCAGTGGGACAGCCTACAATGAGCAGTTCTTC; CDR3 protein: CATSSGTAYNEQFF
V gene: TRBV7-2; D gene: -; clone size: -; J gene: TRBJ2-7; CDR3 DNA: TGTGCCAGCAGCCTGAGTTTCTACGAGCAGTACTTC; CDR3 protein: CASSLSFYEQYF
V gene: TRBV25-1; D gene: -; clone size: -; J gene: TRBJ1-2; CDR3 DNA: TGTGCCAGCAGTACTTTCGGGAACTATGGCTACACCTTC; CDR3 protein: CASSTFGNYGYTF
V gene: TRBV25-1; D gene: -; clone size: -; J gene: TRBJ1-1; CDR3 DNA: TGTGCCAGCAGTGAACCAGGGGCGAACACTGAAGCTTTCTTT; CDR3 protein: CASSEPGANTEAFF
V gene: TRBV5-4; D gene: -; clone size: -; J gene: TRBJ1-2; CDR3 DNA: TGTGCCAGCACCCCGGGGAGGGCGGACTATGGCTACACCTTC; CDR3 protein: CASTPGRADYGYTF
V gene: TRBV1; D gene: -; clone size: few; J gene: TRBJ2-1; CDR3 DNA: TGCACCAGGATCTCCGGGACTAGCGGTTACAATGAGCAGTTCTTC; CDR3 protein: CTRISGTSGYNEQFF
V gene: TRBV28; D gene: -; clone size: -; J gene: TRBJ1-5; CDR3 DNA: TGTGCCAGCAGACCAGGACAGCATCAGAACCAGCCCCAGCATTTT; CDR3 protein: CASRPGQHQNQPQHF
V gene: TRBV6-5; D gene: TRBD1; clone size: few; J gene: TRBJ1-2; CDR3 DNA: TGTGCCATCAGACAATGGGGACAGGGGACGGATGGCTACACCTTC; CDR3 protein: CAIRQWGQGTDGYTF
V gene: TRBV5-1; D gene: -; clone size: -; J gene: TRBJ2-2; CDR3 DNA: TGCGCCACCGCTACGCAGGACACCGGGGAGCTGTTTTTT; CDR3 protein: CATATQDTGELFF
V gene: TRBV9; D gene: -; clone size: -; J gene: TRBJ1-1; CDR3 DNA: TGTGCCAGCAGCGTAGGGCCAGGTAACACTGAAGCTTTCTTT; CDR3 protein: CASSVGPGNTEAFF
V gene: TRBV7-2; D gene: -; clone size: -; J gene: TRBJ2-7; CDR3 DNA: TGTGCCAGCAGCTTAACGGAATCGGGTGAGCAGTACTTC; CDR3 protein: CASSLTESGEQYF
V gene: TRBV30; D gene: -; clone size: -; J gene: TRBJ1-1; CDR3 DNA: TGTGCCTGGTCCAAGGGGTACCCCAATACAATGAACACTGAAGCTTTCTTT; CDR3 protein: CAWSKGYPNTMNTEAFF
V gene: TRBV5-1; D gene: TRBD1; clone size: -; J gene: TRBJ1-1; CDR3 DNA: TGCGCCAGCAGCTTGGGACAGGGTAATGGGAACACTGAAGCTTTCTTT; CDR3 protein: CASSLGQGNGNTEAFF
V gene: TRBV5-1; D gene: TRBD1; clone size: -; J gene: TRBJ1-2; CDR3 DNA: TGCGCCAGCAGCATCGGACAGGGTGTAGATGGCTACACCTTC; CDR3 protein: CASSIGQGVDGYTF
V gene: TRBV30; D gene: -; clone size: -; J gene: TRBJ1-6; CDR3 DNA: TGTGCCTGGAGACAGAGCCTGGGGCAACCCCTCCACTTT; CDR3 protein: CAWRQSLGQPLHF
V gene: TRBV10-3; D gene: TRBD1; clone size: -; J gene: TRBJ1-5; CDR3 DNA: TGTGCCATCAGTGAAACGGGACAGACCGGCCAGCCCCAGCATTTT; CDR3 protein: CAISETGQTGQPQHF
V gene: TRBV5-3; D gene: -; clone size: -; J gene: TRBJ2-2; CDR3 DNA: TGTGCCAGAAGCTTGGATTTGGACAGAGCGAACACCGGGGAGCTGTTTTTT; CDR3 protein: CARSLDLDRANTGELFF
V gene: TRBV30; D gene: -; clone size: few; J gene: TRBJ1-1; CDR3 DNA: TGTGCCTGGAGGGAGCGTGTTGGCCGTGCTGAAGCTTTCTTT; CDR3 protein: CAWRERVGRAEAFF
V gene: TRBV5-1; D gene: TRBD1; clone size: -; J gene: TRBJ2-5; CDR3 DNA: TGCGCCAGCAGCGGCCGGGACAGGGGGTCCCAAGAAACCCAGTACTTC; CDR3 protein: CASSGRDRGSQETQYF
V gene: TRBV5-1; D gene: -; clone size: -; J gene: TRBJ1-6; CDR3 DNA: TGCGCCAGCAGGTACACGGGACAAGATAATTCACCCCTCCACTTT; CDR3 protein: CASRYTGQDNSPLHF
V gene: TRBV19; D gene: -; clone size: -; J gene: TRBJ1-5; CDR3 DNA: TGTGCCAGTTTCTATAGCAATCAGCCCCAGCATTTT; CDR3 protein: CASFYSNQPQHF
V gene: TRBV5-1; D gene: TRBD2; clone size: once; J gene: TRBJ2-2; CDR3 DNA: TGCGCCAGCAACGCACTAGCGGGAGCCGGTGGCACCGGGGAGCTGTTTTTT; CDR3 protein: CASNALAGAGGTGELFF
V gene: TRBV5-1; D gene: TRBD1; clone size: -; J gene: TRBJ2-2; CDR3 DNA: TGCGCCAGCAGCAAAACCGGGACAGCGAACACCGGGGAGCTGTTTTTT; CDR3 protein: CASSKTGTANTGELFF
V gene: TRBV11-3; D gene: -; clone size: -; J gene: TRBJ2-1; CDR3 DNA: TGTGCCAGCAGCTTGATGAGTGTTCACAATGAGCAGTTCTTC; CDR3 protein: CASSLMSVHNEQFF
V gene: TRBV5-4; D gene: TRBD1; clone size: few; J gene: TRBJ1-1; CDR3 DNA: TGTGCCAGCAGCTCGGGACAGGGGGCAACTGAAGCTTTCTTT; CDR3 protein: CASSSGQGATEAFF
V gene: TRBV6-1; D gene: TRBD2; clone size: few; J gene: TRBJ2-7; CDR3 DNA: TGTGCCAGCAGTGAACCCGGGACTAGCGGACGAGTGGGCGAGCAGTACTTC; CDR3 protein: CASSEPGTSGRVGEQYF
V gene: TRBV2; D gene: -; clone size: once; J gene: TRBJ2-3; CDR3 DNA: TGTGCCAGCAGTGAGCTAGGGGGAGATACGCAGTATTTT; CDR3 protein: CASSELGGDTQYF
V gene: TRBV30; D gene: TRBD1; clone size: -; J gene: TRBJ2-7; CDR3 DNA: TGTGCCTGGGGACAGGGGTCCGAGCAGTACTTC; CDR3 protein: CAWGQGSEQYF
V gene: TRBV5-1; D gene: TRBD1; clone size: -; J gene: TRBJ1-4; CDR3 DNA: TGCGCCAGCAGCCCCGGGGACAGGGGTAATGAAAAACTGTTTTTT; CDR3 protein: CASSPGDRGNEKLFF
V gene: TRBV2; D gene: -; clone size: -; J gene: TRBJ1-1; CDR3 DNA: TGTGCCAGCAGTGAAGCACAGGGTTATGAAGCTTTCTTT; CDR3 protein: CASSEAQGYEAFF
V gene: TRBV19; D gene: -; clone size: -; J gene: TRBJ1-2; CDR3 DNA: TGTGCCAGTAGCACTCATGGGGCAGGAGTTTACTATGGCTACACCTTC; CDR3 protein: CASSTHGAGVYYGYTF
V gene: TRBV27; D gene: -; clone size: once; J gene: TRBJ1-6; CDR3 DNA: TGTGCCAGCAGTCCCCAGGGACAAAAAAATTCACCCCTCCACTTT; CDR3 protein: CASSPQGQKNSPLHF
V gene: TRBV7-8; D gene: TRBD1; clone size: -; J gene: TRBJ1-1; CDR3 DNA: TGTGCCAGCAGCTTCGACAGGGACACCTCTGAAGCTTTCTTT; CDR3 protein: CASSFDRDTSEAFF
V gene: TRBV6-1; D gene: TRBD1; clone size: -; J gene: TRBJ1-5; CDR3 DNA: TGTGCCAGCACCCCCTGGGACAGGGGTGACCAGCCCCAGCATTTT; CDR3 protein: CASTPWDRGDQPQHF
V gene: TRBV7-9; D gene: TRBD1; clone size: -; J gene: TRBJ1-2; CDR3 DNA: TGTGCCAGCAGCTCATCATCAGGGGGTTCTGGCTACACCTTC; CDR3 protein: CASSSSSGGSGYTF
V gene: TRBV7-2; D gene: -; clone size: -; J gene: TRBJ2-5; CDR3 DNA: TGTGCCAGCAGCTTCCGGGACTCCAGTCTAGAGACCCAGTACTTC; CDR3 protein: CASSFRDSSLETQYF
V gene: TRBV19; D gene: -; clone size: -; J gene: TRBJ1-2; CDR3 DNA: TGTGCCAGTAGTATAGATCGGGGGTCCGGCTATGGCTACACCTTC; CDR3 protein: CASSIDRGSGYGYTF
V gene: TRBV13; D gene: -; clone size: -; J gene: TRBJ2-7; CDR3 DNA: TGTGCCAGCAGCTCCAATAGGGGCTACGAGCAGTACTTC; CDR3 protein: CASSSNRGYEQYF
V gene: TRBV4-3; D gene: TRBD1; clone size: -; J gene: TRBJ2-7; CDR3 DNA: TGCGCCAGCAGCCGGGAACGGGCGGGACAGGGTGGCTACGAGCAGTACTTC; CDR3 protein: CASSRERAGQGGYEQYF
V gene: TRBV6-6; D gene: TRBD1; clone size: few; J gene: TRBJ2-5; CDR3 DNA: TGTGCCAGCAGCCGCGACAGGGGCCAAGAGACCCAGTACTTC; CDR3 protein: CASSRDRGQETQYF
V gene: TRBV7-9; D gene: TRBD2; clone size: -; J gene: TRBJ2-1; CDR3 DNA: TGTGCCAGCAGCTTAGGGCTAGCGGGGAGGAGCTCCTACAATGAGCAGTTCTTC; CDR3 protein: CASSLGLAGRSSYNEQFF
V gene: TRBV9; D gene: -; clone size: -; J gene: TRBJ1-1; CDR3 DNA: TGTGCCAGCAGCCCTCTCCCAGGGTTAGGGGACACTGAAGCTTTCTTT; CDR3 protein: CASSPLPGLGDTEAFF